These 9 T cell receptor beta chains share one sample of origin, sequenced in a study of blood T cell repertoires in COVID-19. Some clones are missing from TCRdb's copy, which holds only in-frame ones; the method was immunoSEQ multiplex PCR. The sample holds about 300,000 clones, approximately 83% seen once. Material: PBMCs or T cells enriched from blood (not recorded which). The receptors shown here come from a man aged 30 to 45 who had recovered from COVID-19.

The chain joins TRBV15 to TRBJ2-5, with TRBD1 as a possible D gene (6 bases). Germline V gene data show CDR1 as LNHNV and CDR2 as YYDKDF (reference sequence). V was trimmed by 3 bases and J by 1 base, leaving 12 bases between them. The CDR3 length is 15 residues. The CDR3 DNA is TGTGCCACCAGCAGTGGGGGCCTCTTCCAAGAGACCCAGTACTTC. Protein sequence: CATSSGGLFQETQYF.

The chain links TRBV21-1 to TRBJ2-1; the table's D call, TRBD2, was not checked against the DNA. TRBV21-1 is a documented pseudogene. The CDR3 is 15 amino acids. The CDR3 loop reads CASKGGLAGGQEQFF. CDR3 nucleotides: TGTGCCAGCAAGGGTGGACTAGCGGGGGGCCAGGAGCAGTTCTTC.

This clone was seen only a few times. The genes are TRBV5-1 and TRBJ2-7; maybe TRBD2 (6 bases). Germline V gene lookup returns CDR1 SGHRS and CDR2 YFSETQ. This CDR3 has 14 amino acids. The V and J ends lost 0 bases and 7 bases respectively, with 14 bases between them. The CDR3 is CASSLVGQRGEQYF. CDR3 nucleotide sequence: TGCGCCAGCAGCTTGGTGGGCCAACGGGGGGAGCAGTACTTC.

This clone was picked up a small number of times. CDR3 region: CASSFYSGFRRGEAFF. CDR3 DNA: TGCGCCAGCAGCTTTTATTCGGGGTTTAGACGGGGGGAAGCTTTCTTT. J is TRBJ1-1 and V is TRBV5-1, with D possibly matching TRBD1 (5 bases). The length of the CDR3 is 16 residues. Germline CDR1 is SGHRS and CDR2 is YFSETQ. V was trimmed by 2 bases and J by 8 bases, leaving 22 bases between them.

The chain recombines TRBV10-3 with TRBJ1-2; 9 bases fit TRBD1. This CDR3 comprises 15 residues. Germline V lookup: CDR1 ENHRY, CDR2 SYGVKD. The junction had 10 bases not matched to a gene; V was cut back by 7 bases and J by 4 bases. The CDR3 region is CAIKGQGQGPYGYTF. CDR3 nucleotide sequence: TGTGCCATCAAGGGGCAGGGACAGGGCCCCTATGGCTACACCTTC.

This sequence joins TRBV20-1 and TRBJ1-6, with D possibly matching TRBD1 (5 bases). Germline V CDR1 and CDR2: DFQATT, SNEGSKA (reference sequence). The CDR3 is 16 residues long. V was shortened by 3 bases and J by 5 bases, with 17 bases between the two germline ends. DNA for the CDR3: TGCAGTGCTAGTCTGACGGGGGGACCTAATAATTCACCCCTCCACTTT. Protein sequence: CSASLTGGPNNSPLHF.

As regards this clone: The sample carries other DNA sequences with the same CDR3. The gene calls are TRBV30 and TRBJ2-1; possible D gene TRBD1, 5 bases. Trimming pared 5 bases from V and 3 bases from J, leaving 5 bases between. The CDR3 sequence is 11 residues long. From germline, CDR1 is GTSNPN and CDR2 SVGIG (reference sequence). The CDR3 spells CAWDSYNEQFF. CDR3 DNA sequence: TGTGCCTGGGACAGCTACAATGAGCAGTTCTTC.

The V call is TRBV30, the J call TRBJ1-5, with D possibly being TRBD1 (6 bases). The CDR3 has 15 amino acids. Germline CDR1 and CDR2: GTSNPN and SVGIG (reference sequence). As DNA, the CDR3 is TGTGCTATGGAGATTGGGCCAGGGGGCAATCAGCCCCAGCATTTT. Protein: CAMEIGPGGNQPQHF.

This sequence joins TRBV2 and TRBJ2-7; 8 nucleotides align to TRBD2. The CDR3 length is 14 residues. V gave up 9 bases and J gave up 1 base; unmatched junction bases: 8. Germline assignment: CDR1 SNHLY and CDR2 FYNNEI. The CDR3 DNA is TGTGCCAGAGCCCCCCCGGGGGGGTCCTACGAGCAGTACTTC. Its protein product is CARAPPGGSYEQYF.